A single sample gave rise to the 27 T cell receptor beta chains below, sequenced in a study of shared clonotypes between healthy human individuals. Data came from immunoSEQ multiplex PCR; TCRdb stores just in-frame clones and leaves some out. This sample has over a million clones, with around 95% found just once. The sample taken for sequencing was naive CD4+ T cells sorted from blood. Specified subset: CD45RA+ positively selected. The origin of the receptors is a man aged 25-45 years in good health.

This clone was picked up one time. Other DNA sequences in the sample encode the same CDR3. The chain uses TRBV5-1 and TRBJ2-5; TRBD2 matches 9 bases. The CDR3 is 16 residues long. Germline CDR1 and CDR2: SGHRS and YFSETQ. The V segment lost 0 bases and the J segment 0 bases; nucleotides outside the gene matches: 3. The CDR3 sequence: CASSLGLAEYQETQYF. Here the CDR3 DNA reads TGCGCCAGCAGCTTGGGACTAGCGGAGTACCAAGAGACCCAGTACTTC.

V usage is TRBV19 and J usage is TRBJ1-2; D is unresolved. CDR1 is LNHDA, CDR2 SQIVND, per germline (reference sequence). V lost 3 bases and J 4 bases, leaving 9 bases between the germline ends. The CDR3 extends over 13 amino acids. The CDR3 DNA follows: TGTGCCAGTAGTATCCAGGCTGGCTATGGCTACACCTTC. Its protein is CASSIQAGYGYTF.

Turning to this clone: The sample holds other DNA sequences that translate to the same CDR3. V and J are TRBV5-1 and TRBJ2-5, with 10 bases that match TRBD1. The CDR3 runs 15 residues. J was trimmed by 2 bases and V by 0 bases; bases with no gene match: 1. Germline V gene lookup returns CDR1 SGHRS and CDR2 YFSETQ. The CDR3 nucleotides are TGCGCCAGCAGCTTGGGACAGGGGGCTCAAGAGACCCAGTACTTC. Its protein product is CASSLGQGAQETQYF.

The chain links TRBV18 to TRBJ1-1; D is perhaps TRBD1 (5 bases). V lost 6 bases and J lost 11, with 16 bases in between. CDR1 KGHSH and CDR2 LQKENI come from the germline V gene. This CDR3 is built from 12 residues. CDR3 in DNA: TGTGCCAGCTCCCCGCGGGGGGAAGGGGCTTTCTTT. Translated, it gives CASSPRGEGAFF.

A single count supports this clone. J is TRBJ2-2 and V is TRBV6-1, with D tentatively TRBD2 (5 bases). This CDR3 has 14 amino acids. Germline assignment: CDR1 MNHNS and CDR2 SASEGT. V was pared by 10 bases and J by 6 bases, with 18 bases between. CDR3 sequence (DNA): TGTGCCACTTCCGTTGAGGGTCCTTCCGGGGAGCTGTTTTTT. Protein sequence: CATSVEGPSGELFF.

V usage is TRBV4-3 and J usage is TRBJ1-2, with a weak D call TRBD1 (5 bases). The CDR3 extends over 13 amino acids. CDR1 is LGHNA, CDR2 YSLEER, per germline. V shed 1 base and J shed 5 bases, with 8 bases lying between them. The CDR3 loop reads CASSQGQYYGYTF. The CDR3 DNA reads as TGCGCCAGCAGCCAAGGACAGTATTATGGCTACACCTTC.

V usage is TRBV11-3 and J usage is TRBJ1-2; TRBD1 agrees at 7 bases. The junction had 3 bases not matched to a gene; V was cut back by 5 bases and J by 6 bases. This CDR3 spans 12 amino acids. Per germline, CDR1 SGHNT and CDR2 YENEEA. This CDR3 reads CASSRQGDGYTF. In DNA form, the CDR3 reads TGTGCCAGCAGCCGACAGGGAGATGGCTACACCTTC.

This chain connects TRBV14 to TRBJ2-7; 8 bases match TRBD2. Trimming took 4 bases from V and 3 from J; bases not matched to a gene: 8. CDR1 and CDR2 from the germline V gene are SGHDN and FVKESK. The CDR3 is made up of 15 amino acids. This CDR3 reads CASSPHIAGLYEQYF. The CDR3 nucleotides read TGTGCCAGCAGCCCCCACATAGCGGGACTCTACGAGCAGTACTTC.

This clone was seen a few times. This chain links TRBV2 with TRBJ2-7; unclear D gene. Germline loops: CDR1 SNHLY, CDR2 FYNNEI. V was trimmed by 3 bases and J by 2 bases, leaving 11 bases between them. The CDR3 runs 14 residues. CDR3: CASSDRYGAYEQYF. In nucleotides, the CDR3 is TGTGCCAGCAGTGACCGGTACGGAGCCTACGAGCAGTACTTC. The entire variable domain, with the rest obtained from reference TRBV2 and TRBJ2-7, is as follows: EPEVTQTPSHQVTQMGQEVILRCVPISNHLYFYWYRQILGQKVEFLVSFYNNEISEKSEIFDDQFSVERPDGSNFTLKIRSTKLEDSAMYFCASSDRYGAYEQYFGPGTRLTVT.

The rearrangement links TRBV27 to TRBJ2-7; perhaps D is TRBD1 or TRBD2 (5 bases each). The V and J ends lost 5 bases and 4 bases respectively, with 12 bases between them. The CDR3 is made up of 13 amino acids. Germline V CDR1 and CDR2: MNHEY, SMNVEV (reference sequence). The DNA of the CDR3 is TGTGCCAGCAGTCCCCCCGGGACGTACGAGCAGTACTTC. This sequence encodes CASSPPGTYEQYF.

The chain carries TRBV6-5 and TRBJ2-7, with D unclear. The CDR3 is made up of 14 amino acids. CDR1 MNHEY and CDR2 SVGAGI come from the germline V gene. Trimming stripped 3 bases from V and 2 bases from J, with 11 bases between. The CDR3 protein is CASSYFQKAYEQYF. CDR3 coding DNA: TGTGCCAGCAGTTATTTCCAAAAAGCCTACGAGCAGTACTTC.

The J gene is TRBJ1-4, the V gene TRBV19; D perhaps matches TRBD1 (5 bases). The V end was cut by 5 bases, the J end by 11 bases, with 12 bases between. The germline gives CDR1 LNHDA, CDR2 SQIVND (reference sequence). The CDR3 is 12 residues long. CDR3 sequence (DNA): TGTGCCAGTAGTGCGCAGGGTGGGAAACTGTTTTTT. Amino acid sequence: CASSAQGGKLFF.

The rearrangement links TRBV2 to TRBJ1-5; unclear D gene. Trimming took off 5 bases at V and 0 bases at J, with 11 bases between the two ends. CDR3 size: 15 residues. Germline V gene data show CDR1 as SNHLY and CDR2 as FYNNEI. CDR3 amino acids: CASSPRRYSNQPQHF. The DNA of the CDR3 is TGTGCCAGCAGTCCAAGACGGTATAGCAATCAGCCCCAGCATTTT.

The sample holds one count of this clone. The CDR3: CASSLSGGGREQYF. DNA of the CDR3: TGTGCCAGCAGTTTATCTGGGGGCGGGCGCGAGCAGTACTTC. The chain employs TRBV28 and TRBJ2-7, with D perhaps TRBD1 (6 bases). Per the germline V gene, CDR1 is MDHEN and CDR2 is SYDVKM. Trimming cost V 1 base and J 6 bases, with 13 bases left between them. The CDR3 loop spans 14 amino acids.

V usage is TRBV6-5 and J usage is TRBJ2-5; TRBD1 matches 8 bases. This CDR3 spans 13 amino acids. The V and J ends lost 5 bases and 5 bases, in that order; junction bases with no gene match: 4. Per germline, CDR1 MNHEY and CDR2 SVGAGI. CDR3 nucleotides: TGTGCCAGCAGTCGCGACAGGGGTGAGACCCAGTACTTC. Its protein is CASSRDRGETQYF.

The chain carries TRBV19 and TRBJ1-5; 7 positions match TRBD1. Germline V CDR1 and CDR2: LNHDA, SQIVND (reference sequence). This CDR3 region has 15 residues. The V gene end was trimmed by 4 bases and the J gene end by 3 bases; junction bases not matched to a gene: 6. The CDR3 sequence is CASSNWGQINQPQHF. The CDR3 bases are TGTGCCAGTAGTAATTGGGGACAGATCAATCAGCCCCAGCATTTT.

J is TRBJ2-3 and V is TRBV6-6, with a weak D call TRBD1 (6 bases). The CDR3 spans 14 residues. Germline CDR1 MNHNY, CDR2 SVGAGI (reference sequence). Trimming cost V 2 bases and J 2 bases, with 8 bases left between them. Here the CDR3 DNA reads TGTGCCAGCAGTTACGGGACAACCACAGATACGCAGTATTTT. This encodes CASSYGTTTDTQYF.

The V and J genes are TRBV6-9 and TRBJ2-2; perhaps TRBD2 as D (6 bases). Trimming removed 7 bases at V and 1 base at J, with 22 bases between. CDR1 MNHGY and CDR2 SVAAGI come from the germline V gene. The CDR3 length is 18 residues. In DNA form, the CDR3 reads TGTGCCAGCACCTCTACCTACATCGGCGGGAAGAACACCGGGGAGCTGTTTTTT. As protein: CASTSTYIGGKNTGELFF.

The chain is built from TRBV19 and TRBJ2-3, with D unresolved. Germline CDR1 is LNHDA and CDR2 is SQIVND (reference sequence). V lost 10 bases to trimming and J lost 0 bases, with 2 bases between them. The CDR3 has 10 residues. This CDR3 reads CATSTDTQYF. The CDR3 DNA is TGTGCCACCAGCACAGATACGCAGTATTTT.

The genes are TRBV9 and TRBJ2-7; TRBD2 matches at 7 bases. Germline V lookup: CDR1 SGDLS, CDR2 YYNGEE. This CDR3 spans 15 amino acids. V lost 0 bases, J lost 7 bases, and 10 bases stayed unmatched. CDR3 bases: TGTGCCAGCAGCGTAGTGGCGGGAGCGTCGGGTGAGCAGTACTTC. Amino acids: CASSVVAGASGEQYF.

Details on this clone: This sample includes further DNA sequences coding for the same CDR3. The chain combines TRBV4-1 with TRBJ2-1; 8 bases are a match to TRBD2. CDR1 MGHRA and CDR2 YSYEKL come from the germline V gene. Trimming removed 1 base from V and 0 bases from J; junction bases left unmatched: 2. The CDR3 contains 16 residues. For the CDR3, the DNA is TGCGCCAGCAGCCAAGGCAGCGGGAGCTCCTACAATGAGCAGTTCTTC. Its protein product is CASSQGSGSSYNEQFF.

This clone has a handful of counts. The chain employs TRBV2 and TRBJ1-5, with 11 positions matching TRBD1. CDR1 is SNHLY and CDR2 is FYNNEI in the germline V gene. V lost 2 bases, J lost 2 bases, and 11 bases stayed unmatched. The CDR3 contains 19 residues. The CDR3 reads CASSERMDRGRLGNQPQHF. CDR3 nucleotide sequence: TGTGCCAGCAGTGAAAGGATGGACAGGGGGCGGTTGGGCAATCAGCCCCAGCATTTT.

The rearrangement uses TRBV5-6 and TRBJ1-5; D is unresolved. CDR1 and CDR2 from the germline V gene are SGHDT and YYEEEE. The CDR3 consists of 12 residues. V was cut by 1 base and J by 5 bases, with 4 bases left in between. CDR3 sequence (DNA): TGTGCCAGCAGCTTGCTCGATCAGCCCCAGCATTTT. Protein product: CASSLLDQPQHF.

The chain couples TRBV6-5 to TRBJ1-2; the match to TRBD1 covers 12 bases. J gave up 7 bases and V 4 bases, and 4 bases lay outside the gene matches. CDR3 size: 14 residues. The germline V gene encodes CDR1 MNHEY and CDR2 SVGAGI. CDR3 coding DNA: TGTGCCAGCAGTTCCGGGACAGGGGGCTTTGGCTACACCTTC. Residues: CASSSGTGGFGYTF.

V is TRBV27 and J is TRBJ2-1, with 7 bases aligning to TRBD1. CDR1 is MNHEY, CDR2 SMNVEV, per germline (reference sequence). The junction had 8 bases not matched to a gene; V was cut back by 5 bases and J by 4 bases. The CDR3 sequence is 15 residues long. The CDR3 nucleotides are TGTGCCAGCAGTAGTTACAGGGGACAATACAATGAGCAGTTCTTC. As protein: CASSSYRGQYNEQFF.

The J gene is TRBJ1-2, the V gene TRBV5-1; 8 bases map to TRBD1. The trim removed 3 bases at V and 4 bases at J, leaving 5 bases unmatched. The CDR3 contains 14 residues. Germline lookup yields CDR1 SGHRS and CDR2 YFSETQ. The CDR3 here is CASSSRGRPYGYTF. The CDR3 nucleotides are TGCGCCAGCAGCTCCAGGGGGCGCCCCTATGGCTACACCTTC.

The CDR3 bases are TGTGCCAGCTCACCGTCGGTCAATAGCGGGAGGGCCAGGGATACGCAGTATTTT. It encodes CASSPSVNSGRARDTQYF. The chain combines TRBV18 with TRBJ2-3; 11 bases agree with TRBD2. From germline, CDR1 is KGHSH and CDR2 LQKENI. This CDR3 is built from 18 residues. Trimming took 3 bases from V and 6 from J; bases not matched to a gene: 14. Together with reference TRBV18 and TRBJ2-3, the CDR3 gives the full variable domain: NAGVMQNPRHLVRRRGQEARLRCSPMKGHSHVYWYRQLPEEGLKFMVYLQKENIIDESGMPKERFSAEFPKEGPSILRIQQVVRGDSAAYFCASSPSVNSGRARDTQYFGPGTRLTVL.